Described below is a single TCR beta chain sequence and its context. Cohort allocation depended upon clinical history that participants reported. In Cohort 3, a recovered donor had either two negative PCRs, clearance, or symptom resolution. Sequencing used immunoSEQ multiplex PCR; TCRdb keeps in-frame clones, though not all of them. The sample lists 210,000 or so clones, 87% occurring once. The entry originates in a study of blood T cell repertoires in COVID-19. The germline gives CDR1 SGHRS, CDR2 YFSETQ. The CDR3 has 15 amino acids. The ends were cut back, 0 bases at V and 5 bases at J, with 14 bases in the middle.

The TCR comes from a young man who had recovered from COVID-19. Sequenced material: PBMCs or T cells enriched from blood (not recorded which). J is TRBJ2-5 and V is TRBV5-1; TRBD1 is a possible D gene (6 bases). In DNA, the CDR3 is TGCGCCAGCAGCTTGGGTGTTCGGCAGGGGGAGACCCAGTACTTC. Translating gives CASSLGVRQGETQYF.